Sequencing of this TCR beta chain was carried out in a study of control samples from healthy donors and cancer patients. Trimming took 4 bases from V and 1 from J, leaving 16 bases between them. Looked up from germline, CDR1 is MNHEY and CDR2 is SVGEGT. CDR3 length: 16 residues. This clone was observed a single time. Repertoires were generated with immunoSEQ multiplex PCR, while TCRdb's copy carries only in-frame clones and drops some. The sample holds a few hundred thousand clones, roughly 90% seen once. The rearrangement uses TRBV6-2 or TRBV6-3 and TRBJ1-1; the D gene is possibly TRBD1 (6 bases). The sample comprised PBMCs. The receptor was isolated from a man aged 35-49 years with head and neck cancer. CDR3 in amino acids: CASSWGGAGWNTEAFF. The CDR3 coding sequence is TGTGCCAGCAGTTGGGGGGGGGCTGGGTGGAACACTGAAGCTTTCTTT.